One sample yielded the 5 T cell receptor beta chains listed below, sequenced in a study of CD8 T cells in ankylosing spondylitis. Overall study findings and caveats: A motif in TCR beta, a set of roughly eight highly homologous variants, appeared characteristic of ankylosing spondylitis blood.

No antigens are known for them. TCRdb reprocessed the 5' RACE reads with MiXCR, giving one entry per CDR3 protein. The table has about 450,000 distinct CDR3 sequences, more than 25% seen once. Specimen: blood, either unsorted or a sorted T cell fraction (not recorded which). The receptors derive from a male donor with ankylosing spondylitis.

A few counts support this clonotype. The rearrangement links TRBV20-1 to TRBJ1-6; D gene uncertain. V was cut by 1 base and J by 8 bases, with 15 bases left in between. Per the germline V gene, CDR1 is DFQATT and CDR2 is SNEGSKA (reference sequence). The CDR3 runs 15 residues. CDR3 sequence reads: CSARVEASWDSPLHF. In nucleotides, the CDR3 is TGCAGTGCTAGAGTCGAAGCCTCTTGGGATTCACCCCTCCACTTT.

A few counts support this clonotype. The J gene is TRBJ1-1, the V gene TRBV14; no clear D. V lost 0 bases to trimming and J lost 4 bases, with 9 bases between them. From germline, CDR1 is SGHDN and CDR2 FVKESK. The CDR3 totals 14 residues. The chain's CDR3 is CASSQDWRTTEAFF. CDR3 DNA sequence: TGTGCCAGCAGCCAAGATTGGAGGACCACTGAAGCTTTCTTT.

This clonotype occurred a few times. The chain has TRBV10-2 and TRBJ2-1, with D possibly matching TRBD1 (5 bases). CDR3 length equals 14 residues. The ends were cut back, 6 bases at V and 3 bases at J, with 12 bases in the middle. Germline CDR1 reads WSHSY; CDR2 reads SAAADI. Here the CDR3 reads CASRPGYLYNEQFF. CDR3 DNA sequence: TGCGCCAGCAGGCCAGGGTATCTCTACAATGAGCAGTTCTTC.

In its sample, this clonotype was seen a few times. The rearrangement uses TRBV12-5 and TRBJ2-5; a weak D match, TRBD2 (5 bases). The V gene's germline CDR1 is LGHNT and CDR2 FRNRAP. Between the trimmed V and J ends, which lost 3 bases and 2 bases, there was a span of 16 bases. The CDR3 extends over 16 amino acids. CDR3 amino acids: CASGLGSGRGQETQYF. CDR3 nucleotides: TGTGCTAGTGGTTTAGGGTCGGGAAGAGGACAAGAGACCCAGTACTTC.

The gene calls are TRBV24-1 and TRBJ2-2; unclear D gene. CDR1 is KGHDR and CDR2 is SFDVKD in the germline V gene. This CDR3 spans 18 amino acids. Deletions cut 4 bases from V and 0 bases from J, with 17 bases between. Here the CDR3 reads CATSDPHSGTANTGELFF. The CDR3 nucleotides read TGTGCCACCAGTGACCCACACTCAGGAACCGCGAACACCGGGGAGCTGTTTTTT.